This T cell receptor beta chain was found in a study of T cell responses to AZD1222 COVID-19 vaccine. The table came from immunoSEQ multiplex PCR; TCRdb's copy has only in-frame clones and leaves some out. Of 100,000 or so clones in the sample, about four fifths were seen once. Remarks on this clone: Antigen specificity is unknown.

This CDR3 comprises 11 residues. V was cut by 10 bases and J by 4 bases, with 10 bases left in between. Study-level points and caveats: It should be noted that donors were predominantly white British and more often female, and clonal diversity was possibly underestimated.

The sample was peripheral blood, taken on day 0 of AZD1222 vaccination. The chain joins TRBV12-3 or TRBV12-4 to TRBJ1-1, with D unresolved. The sequence was collected from an adult in good health. In nucleotides, the CDR3 is TGTGCCACGGCGCGGCTCACTGAAGCTTTCTTT. It translates to CATARLTEAFF.